This TCR beta chain was retrieved from a study of cytomegalovirus exposure and HLA in healthy donors. There are 14 residues in the CDR3. V lost 3 bases and J lost 3, with 11 bases in between. Germline V gives CDR1 LNHDA, CDR2 SQIVND (reference sequence). The PCR made use of 60 Vbeta and 13 Jbeta primers. Per the original data handling: As a later analysis found, there were approximately 80 million unique TCR beta chains, of which around 10 million were shared. Clones were sequenced by immunoSEQ multiplex PCR, and TCRdb holds only the in-frame ones, with some missing. That table is the source of V, J and clone size, and D and trimming were worked out from the DNA. The sample shows some 150,000 clones, around 80% of them seen only once.

Sequenced material: PBMCs. The sequence was collected from a man between 18 and 35 years old in good health and CMV-seropositive. The chain carries TRBV19 and TRBJ1-1, with unresolved D. In nucleotides, the CDR3 is TGTGCCAGTAGTATGAGAATAGAGGACACTGAAGCTTTCTTT. Translation: CASSMRIEDTEAFF.